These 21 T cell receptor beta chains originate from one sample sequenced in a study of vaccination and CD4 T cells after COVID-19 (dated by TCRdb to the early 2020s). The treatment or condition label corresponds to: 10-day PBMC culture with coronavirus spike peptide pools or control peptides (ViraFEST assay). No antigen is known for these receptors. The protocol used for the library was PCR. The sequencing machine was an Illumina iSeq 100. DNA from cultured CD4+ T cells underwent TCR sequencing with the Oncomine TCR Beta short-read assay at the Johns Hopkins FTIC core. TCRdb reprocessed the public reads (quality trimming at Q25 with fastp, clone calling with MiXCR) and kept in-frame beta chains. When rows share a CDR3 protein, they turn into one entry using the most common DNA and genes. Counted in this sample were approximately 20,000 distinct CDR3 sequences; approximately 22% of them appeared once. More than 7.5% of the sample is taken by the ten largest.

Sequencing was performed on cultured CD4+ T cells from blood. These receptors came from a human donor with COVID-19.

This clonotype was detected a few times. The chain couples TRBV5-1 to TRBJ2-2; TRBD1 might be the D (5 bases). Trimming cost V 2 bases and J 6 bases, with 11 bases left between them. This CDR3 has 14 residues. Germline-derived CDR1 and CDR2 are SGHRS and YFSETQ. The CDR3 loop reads CASSFDRFSGELFF. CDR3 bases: TGCGCCAGCAGCTTTGACAGATTCTCCGGGGAGCTGTTTTTT.

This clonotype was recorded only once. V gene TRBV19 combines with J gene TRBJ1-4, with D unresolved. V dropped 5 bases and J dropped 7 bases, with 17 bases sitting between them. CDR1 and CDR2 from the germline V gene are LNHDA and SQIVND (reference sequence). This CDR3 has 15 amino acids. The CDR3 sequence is CASSSRRLVSEKLFF. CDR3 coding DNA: TGTGCCAGTAGTTCCCGGAGGTTGGTCAGTGAAAAACTGTTTTTT.

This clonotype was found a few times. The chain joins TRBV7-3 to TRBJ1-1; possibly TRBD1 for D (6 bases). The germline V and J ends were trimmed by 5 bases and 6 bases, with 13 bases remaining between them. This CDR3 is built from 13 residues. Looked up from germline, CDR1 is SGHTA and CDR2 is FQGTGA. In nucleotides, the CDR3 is TGTGCCAGCAGCCCGACTCCAGGGGCTGAAGCTTTCTTT. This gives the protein CASSPTPGAEAFF.

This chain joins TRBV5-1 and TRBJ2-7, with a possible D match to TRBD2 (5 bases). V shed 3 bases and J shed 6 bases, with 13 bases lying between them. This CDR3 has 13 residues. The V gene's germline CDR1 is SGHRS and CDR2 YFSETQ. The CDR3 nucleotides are TGCGCCAGCAGCTCGGCCCTAGCCGGCGAGCAGTACTTC. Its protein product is CASSSALAGEQYF.

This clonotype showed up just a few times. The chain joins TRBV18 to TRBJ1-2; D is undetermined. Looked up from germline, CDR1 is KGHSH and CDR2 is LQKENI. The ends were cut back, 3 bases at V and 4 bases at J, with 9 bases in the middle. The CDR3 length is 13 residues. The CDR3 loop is CASSPGPSYGYTF. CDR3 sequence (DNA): TGTGCCAGCTCACCCGGGCCCAGCTATGGCTACACCTTC.

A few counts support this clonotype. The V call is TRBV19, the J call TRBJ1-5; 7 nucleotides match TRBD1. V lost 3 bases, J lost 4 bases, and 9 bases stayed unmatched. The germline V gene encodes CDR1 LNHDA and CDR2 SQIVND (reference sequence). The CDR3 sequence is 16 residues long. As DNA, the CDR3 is TGTGCCAGTAGTATGGACTCGGTACAGGGGAATCAGCCCCAGCATTTT. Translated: CASSMDSVQGNQPQHF. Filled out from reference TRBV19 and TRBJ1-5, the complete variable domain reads DGGITQSPKYLFRKEGQNVTLSCEQNLNHDAMYWYRQDPGQGLRLIYYSQIVNDFQKGDIAEGYSVSREKKESFPLTVTSAQKNPTAFYLCASSMDSVQGNQPQHFGDGTRLSIL.

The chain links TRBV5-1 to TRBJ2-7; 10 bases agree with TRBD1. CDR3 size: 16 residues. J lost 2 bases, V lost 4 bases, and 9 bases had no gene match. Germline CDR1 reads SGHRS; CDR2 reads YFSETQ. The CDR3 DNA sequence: TGCGCCAGCAGCGGCCGGGGACAGGGGCCGACCTACGAGCAGTACTTC. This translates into CASSGRGQGPTYEQYF. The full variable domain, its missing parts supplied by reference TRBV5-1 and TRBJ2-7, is KAGVTQTPRYLIKTRGQQVTLSCSPISGHRSVSWYQQTPGQGLQFLFEYFSETQRNKGNFPGRFSGRQFSNSRSEMNVSTLELGDSALYLCASSGRGQGPTYEQYFGPGTRLTVT.

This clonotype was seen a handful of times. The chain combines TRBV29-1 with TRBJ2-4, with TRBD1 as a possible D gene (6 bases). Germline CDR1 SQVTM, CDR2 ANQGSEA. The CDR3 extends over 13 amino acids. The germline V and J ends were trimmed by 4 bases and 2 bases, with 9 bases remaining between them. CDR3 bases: TGCAGCGTTGGAACAGGGACCAAAAACATTCAGTACTTC. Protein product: CSVGTGTKNIQYF. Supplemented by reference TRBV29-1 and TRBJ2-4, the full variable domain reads SAVISQKPSRDICQRGTSLTIQCQVDSQVTMMFWYRQQPGQSLTLIATANQGSEATYESGFVIDKFPISRPNLTFSTLTVSNMSPEDSSIYLCSVGTGTKNIQYFGAGTRLSVL.

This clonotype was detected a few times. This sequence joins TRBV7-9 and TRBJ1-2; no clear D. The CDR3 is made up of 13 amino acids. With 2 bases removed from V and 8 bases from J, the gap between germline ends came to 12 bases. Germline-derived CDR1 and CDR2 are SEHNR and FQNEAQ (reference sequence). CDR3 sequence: CASSLPPGTGYTF. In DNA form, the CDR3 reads TGTGCCAGCAGCTTACCCCCAGGTACCGGCTACACCTTC.

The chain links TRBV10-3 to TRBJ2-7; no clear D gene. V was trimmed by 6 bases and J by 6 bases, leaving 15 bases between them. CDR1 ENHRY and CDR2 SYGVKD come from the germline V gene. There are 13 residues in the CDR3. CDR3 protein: CAIRDEQTAEQYF. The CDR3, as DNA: TGTGCCATCAGAGACGAACAAACGGCCGAGCAGTACTTC.

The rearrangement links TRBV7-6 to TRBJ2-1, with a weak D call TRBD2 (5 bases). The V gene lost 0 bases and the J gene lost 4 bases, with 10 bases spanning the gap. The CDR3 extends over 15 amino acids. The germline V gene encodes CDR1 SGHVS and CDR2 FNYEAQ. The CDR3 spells CASSLAVREYNEQFF. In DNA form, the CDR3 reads TGTGCCAGCAGCTTAGCGGTTCGGGAATACAATGAGCAGTTCTTC.

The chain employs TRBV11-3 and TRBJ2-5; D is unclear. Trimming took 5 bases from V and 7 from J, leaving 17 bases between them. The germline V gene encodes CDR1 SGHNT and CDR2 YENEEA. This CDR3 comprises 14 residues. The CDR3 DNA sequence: TGTGCCAGCAGCCCCGTCGGCAGTCGTGGGACCCAGTACTTC. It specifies CASSPVGSRGTQYF. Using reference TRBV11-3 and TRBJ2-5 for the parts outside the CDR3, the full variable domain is EAGVVQSPRYKIIEKKQPVAFWCNPISGHNTLYWYLQNLGQGPELLIRYENEEAVDDSQLPKDRFSAERLKGVDSTLKIQPAELGDSAVYLCASSPVGSRGTQYFGPGTRLLVL.

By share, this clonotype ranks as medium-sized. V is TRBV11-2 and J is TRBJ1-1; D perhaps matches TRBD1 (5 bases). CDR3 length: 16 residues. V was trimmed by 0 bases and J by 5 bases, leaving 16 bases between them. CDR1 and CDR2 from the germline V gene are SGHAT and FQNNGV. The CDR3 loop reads CASSLEFGKKGTEAFF. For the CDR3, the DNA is TGTGCCAGCAGCTTAGAGTTTGGCAAAAAGGGGACTGAAGCTTTCTTT.

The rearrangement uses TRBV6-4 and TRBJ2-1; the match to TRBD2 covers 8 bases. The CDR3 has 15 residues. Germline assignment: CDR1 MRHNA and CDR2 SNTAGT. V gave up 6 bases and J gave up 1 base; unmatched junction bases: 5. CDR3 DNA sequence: TGTGCCAGCAGGGCCGGGGGGGGTTCCTACAATGAGCAGTTCTTC. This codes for CASRAGGGSYNEQFF.

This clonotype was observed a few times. The CDR3 nucleotides read TGTGCCATCAGTGAGCGACAGGGGGCGGGTGAGCAGTTCTTC. The encoded protein is CAISERQGAGEQFF. The genes are TRBV10-3 and TRBJ2-1, with 10 bases that match TRBD1. CDR1 is ENHRY and CDR2 is SYGVKD in the germline V gene. The trim removed 2 bases at V and 9 bases at J, leaving 4 bases unmatched. This CDR3 region has 14 residues.

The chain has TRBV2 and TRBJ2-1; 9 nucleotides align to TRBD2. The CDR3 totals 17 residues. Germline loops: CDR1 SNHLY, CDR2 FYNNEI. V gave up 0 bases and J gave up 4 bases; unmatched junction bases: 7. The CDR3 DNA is TGTGCCAGCAGTGAAGCTCAGCGGGGGGCCACATACAATGAGCAGTTCTTC. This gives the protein CASSEAQRGATYNEQFF.

The CDR3 region is CSARAQGARYNEQFF. The CDR3 region has the DNA TGCAGTGCTAGAGCACAGGGGGCGAGGTACAATGAGCAGTTCTTC. V usage is TRBV20-1 and J usage is TRBJ2-1, with 9 nucleotides matching TRBD1. This CDR3 is 15 amino acids long. Per the germline V gene, CDR1 is DFQATT and CDR2 is SNEGSKA (reference sequence). The J segment lost 4 bases and the V segment lost 1 base, leaving 5 bases of the junction unmatched.

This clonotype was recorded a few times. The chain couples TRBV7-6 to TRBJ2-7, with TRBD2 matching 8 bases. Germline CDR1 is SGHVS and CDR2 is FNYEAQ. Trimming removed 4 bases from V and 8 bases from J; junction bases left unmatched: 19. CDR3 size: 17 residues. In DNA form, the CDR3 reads TGTGCCAGCAGCTCGGAGCCATTACTAGCGGCTCCTACGCAGCAGTACTTC. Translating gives CASSSEPLLAAPTQQYF.

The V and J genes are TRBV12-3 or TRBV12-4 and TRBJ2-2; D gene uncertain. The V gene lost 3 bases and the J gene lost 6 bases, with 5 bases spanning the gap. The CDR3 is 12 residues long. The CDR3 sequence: CASSFGPGELFF. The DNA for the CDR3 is TGTGCCAGCAGTTTCGGTCCCGGGGAGCTGTTTTTT.

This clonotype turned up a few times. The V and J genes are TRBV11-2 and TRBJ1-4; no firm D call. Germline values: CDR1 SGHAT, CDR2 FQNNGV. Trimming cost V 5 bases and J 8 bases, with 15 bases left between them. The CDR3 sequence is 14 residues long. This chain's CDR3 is CASSPLSLWEKLFF. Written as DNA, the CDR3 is TGTGCCAGCAGCCCCCTCTCATTGTGGGAAAAACTGTTTTTT.

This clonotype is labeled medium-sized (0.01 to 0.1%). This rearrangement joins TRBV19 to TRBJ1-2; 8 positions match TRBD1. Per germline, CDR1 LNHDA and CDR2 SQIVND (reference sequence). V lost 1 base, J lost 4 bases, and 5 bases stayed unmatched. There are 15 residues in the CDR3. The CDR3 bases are TGTGCCAGTAGTATAGCCGGAACAGGGGGCTATGGCTACACCTTC. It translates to CASSIAGTGGYGYTF.